Listed here are 4 T cell receptor beta chains from one sample, sequenced in a study of T cell repertoires in aging, cancer and after chemotherapy. TRB rearrangements spanning V, D and J were amplified using mixed TRB-A/B primers. Each CDR3 protein gets one entry after TCRdb re-called the multiplex PCR reads with MiXCR. The sample holds about 2,000 distinct CDR3 sequences, less than 20% seen once. Amplification of TCR beta used genomic DNA extracted from peripheral blood. Sequenced: blood. These receptors originate from a human donor with a solid tumor.

This clonotype has only a few counts. This chain links TRBV20-1 with TRBJ2-5, with TRBD1 identical over 7 bases. Germline CDR1 reads DFQATT; CDR2 reads SNEGSKA (reference sequence). V gave up 4 bases and J gave up 2 bases; unmatched junction bases: 4. The CDR3 spans 13 residues. The CDR3 region has the DNA TGCAGTGCTAAAGGGGGCCTTCAAGAGACCCAGTACTTC. Translated: CSAKGGLQETQYF.

Comment on this clonotype: Its ends do not fully match the called genes, so a read error is possible. V and J are TRBV19 and TRBJ2-1; 10 bases match TRBD1. There are 14 residues in the CDR3. The germline V gene encodes CDR1 LNHDA and CDR2 SQIVND (reference sequence). The CDR3 region has the DNA TGTGCCAGTAGGGACAGGGGGTCCTACAATGAGCGGTTCTTC. Translated: CASRDRGSYNERFF. Filled out from reference TRBV19 and TRBJ2-1, the complete variable domain reads DGGITQSPKYLFRKEGQNVTLSCEQNLNHDAMYWYRQDPGQGLRLIYYSQIVNDFQKGDIAEGYSVSREKKESFPLTVTSAQKNPTAFYLCASRDRGSYNERFFGPGTRLTVL.

The V call is TRBV4-3, the J call TRBJ1-6; weak D call: TRBD1 (6 bases). Trimming removed 0 bases from V and 6 bases from J, with 21 bases in between. The CDR3 is made up of 19 amino acids. CDR1 LGHNA and CDR2 YSLEER come from the germline V gene. This CDR3 is CASSQDSPDRPKVNSPLHF. The CDR3 nucleotides read TGCGCCAGCAGCCAAGATAGCCCCGACAGGCCCAAAGTTAATTCACCCCTCCACTTT.

The V gene is TRBV20-1, the J gene TRBJ2-1; TRBD2 matches at 9 bases. Looked up from germline, CDR1 is DFQATT and CDR2 is SNEGSKA (reference sequence). The CDR3 length is 13 residues. The junction had 5 bases not matched to a gene; V was cut back by 6 bases and J by 5 bases. The CDR3 region is CSATLAGNNEQFF. Written as DNA, the CDR3 is TGCAGTGCAACCCTAGCGGGGAACAATGAGCAGTTCTTC.